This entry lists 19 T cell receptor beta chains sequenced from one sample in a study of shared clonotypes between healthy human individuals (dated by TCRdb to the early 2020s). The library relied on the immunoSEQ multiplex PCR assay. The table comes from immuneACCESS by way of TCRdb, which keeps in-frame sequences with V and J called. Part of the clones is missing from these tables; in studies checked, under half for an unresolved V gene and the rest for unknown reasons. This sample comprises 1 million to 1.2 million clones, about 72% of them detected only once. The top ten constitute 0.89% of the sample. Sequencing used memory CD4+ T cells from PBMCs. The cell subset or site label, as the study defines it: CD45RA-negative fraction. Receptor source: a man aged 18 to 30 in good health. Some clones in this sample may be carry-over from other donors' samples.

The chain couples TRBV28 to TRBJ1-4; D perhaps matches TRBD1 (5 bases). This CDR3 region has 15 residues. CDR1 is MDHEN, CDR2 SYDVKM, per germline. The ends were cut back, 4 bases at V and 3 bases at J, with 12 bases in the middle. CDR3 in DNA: TGTGCCAGCAGTTCCCGGGACGCCTCTAATGAAAAACTGTTTTTT. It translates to CASSSRDASNEKLFF.

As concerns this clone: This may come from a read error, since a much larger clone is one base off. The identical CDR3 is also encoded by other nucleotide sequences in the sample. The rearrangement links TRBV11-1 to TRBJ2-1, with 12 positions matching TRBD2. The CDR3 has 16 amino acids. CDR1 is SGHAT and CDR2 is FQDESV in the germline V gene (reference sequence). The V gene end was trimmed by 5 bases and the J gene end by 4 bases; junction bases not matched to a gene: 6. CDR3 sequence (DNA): TGTGCCAGCAGCCCGCGACTAGCGGGAGTTTACAATGAGCAGTTCTTC. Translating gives CASSPRLAGVYNEQFF.

DNA for the CDR3: TGCGCCAGCAGCTTGACCACAGGGGGTTCAAACATTCAGTACTTC. This translates into CASSLTTGGSNIQYF. This chain joins TRBV5-1 and TRBJ2-4, with 8 bases identical to TRBD1. With V trimmed by 1 base and J by 6 bases, 6 bases remained unmatched. The length of the CDR3 is 15 residues. Germline CDR1 is SGHRS and CDR2 is YFSETQ.

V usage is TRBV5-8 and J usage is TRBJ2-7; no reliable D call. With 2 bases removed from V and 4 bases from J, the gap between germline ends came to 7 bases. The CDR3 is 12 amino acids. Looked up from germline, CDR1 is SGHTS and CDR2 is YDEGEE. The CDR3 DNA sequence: TGTGCCAGCAGCTTTAGGAGTTACGAGCAGTACTTC. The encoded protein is CASSFRSYEQYF.

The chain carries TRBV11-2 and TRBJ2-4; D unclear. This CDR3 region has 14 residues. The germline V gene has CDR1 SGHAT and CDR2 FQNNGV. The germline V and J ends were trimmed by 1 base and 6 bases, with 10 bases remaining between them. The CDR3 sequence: CASSLVPGRNIQYF. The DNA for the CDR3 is TGTGCCAGCAGCTTAGTCCCGGGTAGAAACATTCAGTACTTC.

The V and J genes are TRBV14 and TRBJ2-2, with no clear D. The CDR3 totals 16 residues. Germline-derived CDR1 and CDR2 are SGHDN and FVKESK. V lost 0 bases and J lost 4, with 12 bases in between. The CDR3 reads CASSQDRRMGTGELFF. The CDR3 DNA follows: TGTGCCAGCAGCCAAGATCGAAGAATGGGCACCGGGGAGCTGTTTTTT. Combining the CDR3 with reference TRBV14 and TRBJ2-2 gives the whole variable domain EAGVTQFPSHSVIEKGQTVTLRCDPISGHDNLYWYRRVMGKEIKFLLHFVKESKQDESGMPNNRFLAERTGGTYSTLKVQPAELEDSGVYFCASSQDRRMGTGELFFGEGSRLTVL.

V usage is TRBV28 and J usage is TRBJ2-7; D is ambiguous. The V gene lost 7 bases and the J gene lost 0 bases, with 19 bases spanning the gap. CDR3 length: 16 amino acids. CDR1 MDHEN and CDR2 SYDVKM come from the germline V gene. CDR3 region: CASTLGRVQSSYEQYF. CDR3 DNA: TGTGCCAGCACCCTAGGGCGCGTACAGAGCTCCTACGAGCAGTACTTC.

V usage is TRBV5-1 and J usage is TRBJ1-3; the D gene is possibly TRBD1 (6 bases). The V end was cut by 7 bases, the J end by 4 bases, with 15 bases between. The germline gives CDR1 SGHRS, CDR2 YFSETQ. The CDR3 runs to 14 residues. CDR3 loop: CASGSGAQGNTIYF. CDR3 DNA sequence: TGCGCCAGCGGGTCGGGGGCGCAAGGAAACACCATATATTTT.

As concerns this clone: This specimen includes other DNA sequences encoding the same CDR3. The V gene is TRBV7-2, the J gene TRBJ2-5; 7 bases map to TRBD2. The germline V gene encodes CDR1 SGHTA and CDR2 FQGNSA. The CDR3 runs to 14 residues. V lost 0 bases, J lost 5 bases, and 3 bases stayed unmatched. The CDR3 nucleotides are TGTGCCAGCAGCTTAGCGGGAGGGCGCGAGACCCAGTACTTC. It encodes CASSLAGGRETQYF. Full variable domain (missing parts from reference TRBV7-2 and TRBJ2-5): GAGVSQSPSNKVTEKGKDVELRCDPISGHTALYWYRQSLGQGLEFLIYFQGNSAPDKSGLPSDRFSAERTGGSVSTLTIQRTQQEDSAVYLCASSLAGGRETQYFGPGTRLLVL.

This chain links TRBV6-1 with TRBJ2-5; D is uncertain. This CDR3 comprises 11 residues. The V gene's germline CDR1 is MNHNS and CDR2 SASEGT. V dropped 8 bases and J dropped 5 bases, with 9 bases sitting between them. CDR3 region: CASERMETQYF. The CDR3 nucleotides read TGTGCCAGCGAGAGAATGGAGACCCAGTACTTC.

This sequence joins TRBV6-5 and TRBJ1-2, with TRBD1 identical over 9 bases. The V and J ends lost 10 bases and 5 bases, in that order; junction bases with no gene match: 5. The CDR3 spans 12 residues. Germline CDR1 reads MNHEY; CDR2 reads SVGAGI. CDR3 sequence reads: CATTGTGYGYTF. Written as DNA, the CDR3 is TGTGCCACCACCGGGACAGGGTATGGCTACACCTTC.

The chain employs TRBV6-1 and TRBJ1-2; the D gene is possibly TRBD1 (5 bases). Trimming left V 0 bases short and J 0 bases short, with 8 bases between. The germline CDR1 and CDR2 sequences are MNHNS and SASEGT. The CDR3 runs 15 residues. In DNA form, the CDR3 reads TGTGCCAGCAGTGAAGCGGGGGAAACTAACTATGGCTACACCTTC. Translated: CASSEAGETNYGYTF.

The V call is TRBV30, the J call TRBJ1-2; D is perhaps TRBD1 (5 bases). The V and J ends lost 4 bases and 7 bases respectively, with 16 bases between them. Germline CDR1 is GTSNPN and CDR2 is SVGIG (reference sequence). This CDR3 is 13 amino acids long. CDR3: CAWKLRDGSGYTF. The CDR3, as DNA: TGTGCCTGGAAACTCAGGGATGGATCTGGCTACACCTTC.

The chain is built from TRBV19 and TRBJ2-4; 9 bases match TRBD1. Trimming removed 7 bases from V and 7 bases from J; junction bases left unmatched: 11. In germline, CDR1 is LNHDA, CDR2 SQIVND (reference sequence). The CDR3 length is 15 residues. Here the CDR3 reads CASTSTGGVRNIQYF. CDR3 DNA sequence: TGTGCCAGTACCTCTACAGGGGGCGTAAGGAACATTCAGTACTTC. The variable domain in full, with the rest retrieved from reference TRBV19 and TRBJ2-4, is DGGITQSPKYLFRKEGQNVTLSCEQNLNHDAMYWYRQDPGQGLRLIYYSQIVNDFQKGDIAEGYSVSREKKESFPLTVTSAQKNPTAFYLCASTSTGGVRNIQYFGAGTRLSVL.

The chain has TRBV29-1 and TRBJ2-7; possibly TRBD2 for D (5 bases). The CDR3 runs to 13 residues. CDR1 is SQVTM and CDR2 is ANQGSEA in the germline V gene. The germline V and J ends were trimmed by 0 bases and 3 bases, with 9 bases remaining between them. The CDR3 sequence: CSVEDGGYYEQYF. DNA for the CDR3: TGCAGCGTTGAAGATGGCGGGTACTACGAGCAGTACTTC.

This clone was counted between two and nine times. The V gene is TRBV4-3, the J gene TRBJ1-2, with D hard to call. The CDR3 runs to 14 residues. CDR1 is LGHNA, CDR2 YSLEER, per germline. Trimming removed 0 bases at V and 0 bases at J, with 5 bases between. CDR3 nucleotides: TGCGCCAGCAGCCAAGATCAGGCTAACTATGGCTACACCTTC. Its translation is CASSQDQANYGYTF.

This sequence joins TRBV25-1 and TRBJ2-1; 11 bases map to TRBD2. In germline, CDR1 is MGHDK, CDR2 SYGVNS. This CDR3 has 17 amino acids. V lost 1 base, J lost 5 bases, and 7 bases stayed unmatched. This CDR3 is CASSEFLAGGPNNEQFF. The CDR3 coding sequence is TGTGCCAGCAGTGAATTCCTAGCGGGAGGCCCAAACAATGAGCAGTTCTTC.

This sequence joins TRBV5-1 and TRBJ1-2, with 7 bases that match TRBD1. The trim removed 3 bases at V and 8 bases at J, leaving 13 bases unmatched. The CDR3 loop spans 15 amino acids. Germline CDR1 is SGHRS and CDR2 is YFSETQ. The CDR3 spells CASSSRAGTAGGYTF. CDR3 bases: TGCGCCAGCAGCTCGCGAGCGGGGACAGCGGGGGGCTACACCTTC.

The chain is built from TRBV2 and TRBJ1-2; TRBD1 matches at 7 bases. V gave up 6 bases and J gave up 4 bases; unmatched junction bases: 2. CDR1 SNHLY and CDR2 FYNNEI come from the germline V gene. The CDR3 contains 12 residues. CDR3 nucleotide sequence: TGTGCCAGCAGAGGGGACAGCTATGGCTACACCTTC. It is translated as CASRGDSYGYTF. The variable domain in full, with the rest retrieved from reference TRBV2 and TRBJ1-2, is EPEVTQTPSHQVTQMGQEVILRCVPISNHLYFYWYRQILGQKVEFLVSFYNNEISEKSEIFDDQFSVERPDGSNFTLKIRSTKLEDSAMYFCASRGDSYGYTFGSGTRLTVV.